The TCR beta chain under discussion was sequenced for a study of cytomegalovirus exposure and HLA in healthy donors. The overall study: Per a later analysis, the roughly 700 first-cohort and some 110 validation repertoires shared one platform.

Whole-study findings and limits: The study flagged roughly 150 TCR beta chains as cytomegalovirus-associated.

Comments on this clone: Its cognate antigen is unknown.

Produced via immunoSEQ multiplex PCR; TCRdb's table is partial and in-frame only. The sample lists fewer than 150,000 clones; 88% were seen once. Trimming stripped 2 bases from V and 2 bases from J, with 13 bases between. Germline assignment: CDR1 SGHAT and CDR2 FQNNGV. The CDR3 covers 15 residues. Material for sequencing was PBMCs. The rearrangement joins TRBV11-2 to TRBJ2-7; D might be TRBD1 (6 bases). The receptor was derived from a woman aged 18 to 35 in good health and CMV-seropositive. CDR3 region: CASSLWAGDAYEQYF. Written as DNA, the CDR3 is TGTGCCAGCAGCTTATGGGCAGGGGACGCCTACGAGCAGTACTTC.